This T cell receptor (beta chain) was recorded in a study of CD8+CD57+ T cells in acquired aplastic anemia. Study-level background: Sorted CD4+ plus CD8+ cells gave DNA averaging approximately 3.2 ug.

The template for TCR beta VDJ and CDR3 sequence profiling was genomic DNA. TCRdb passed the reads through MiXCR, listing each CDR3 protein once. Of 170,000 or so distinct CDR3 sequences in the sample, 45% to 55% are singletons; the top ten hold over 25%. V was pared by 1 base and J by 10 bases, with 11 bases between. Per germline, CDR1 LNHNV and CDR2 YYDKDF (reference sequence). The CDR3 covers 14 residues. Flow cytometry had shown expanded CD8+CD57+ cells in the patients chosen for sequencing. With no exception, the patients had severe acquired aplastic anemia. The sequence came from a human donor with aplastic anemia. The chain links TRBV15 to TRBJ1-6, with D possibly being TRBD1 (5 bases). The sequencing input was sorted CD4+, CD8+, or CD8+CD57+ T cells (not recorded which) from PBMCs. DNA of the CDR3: TGTGCCACCAGCAGAGGAGGGGCTCTATCACCCCTCCACTTT. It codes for CATSRGGALSPLHF.